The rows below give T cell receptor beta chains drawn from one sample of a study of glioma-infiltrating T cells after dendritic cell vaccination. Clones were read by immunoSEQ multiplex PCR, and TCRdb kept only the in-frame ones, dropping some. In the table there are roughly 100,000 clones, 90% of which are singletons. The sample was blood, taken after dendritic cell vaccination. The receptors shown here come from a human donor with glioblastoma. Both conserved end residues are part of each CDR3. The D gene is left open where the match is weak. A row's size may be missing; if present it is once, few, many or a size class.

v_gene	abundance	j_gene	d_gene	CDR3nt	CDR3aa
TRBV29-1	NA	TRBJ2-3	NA	TGCAGCGTTGTGCCAGGGCTGGCAGATACGCAGTATTTT	CSVVPGLADTQYF
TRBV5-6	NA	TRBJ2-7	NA	TGTGCCAGCAGCCTTACTAAGAACACCGCCTACGAGCAGTACTTC	CASSLTKNTAYEQYF
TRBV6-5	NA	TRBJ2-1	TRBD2	TGTGCCAGCAGTACCACTAGCGGGGGGGCCGATGAGCAGTTCTTC	CASSTTSGGADEQFF
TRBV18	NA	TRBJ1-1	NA	TGTGCCAGCTCACCACCGGTGGGGAGGAACACTGAAGCTTTCTTT	CASSPPVGRNTEAFF
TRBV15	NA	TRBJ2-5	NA	TGTGCCACCAGCAGAGTGCGGGAAGAGACCCAGTACTTC	CATSRVREETQYF
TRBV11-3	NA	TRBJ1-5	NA	TGTGCCAGCAGCCAGGGGCCTCGGCAGCCCCAGCATTTT	CASSQGPRQPQHF
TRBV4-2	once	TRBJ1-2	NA	TGTGCCAGCAGCCAAGAGCGCAGGGCCTATGGCTACACCTTC	CASSQERRAYGYTF
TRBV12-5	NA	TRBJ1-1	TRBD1	TGTGCTAGTGGCCCAACAGGGGTAAGAGCTGAAGCTTTCTTT	CASGPTGVRAEAFF
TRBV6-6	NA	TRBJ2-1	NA	TGTGCCAGCAGTTACGTTAGGGGGAATGAGCAGTTCTTC	CASSYVRGNEQFF
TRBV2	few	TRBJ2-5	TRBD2	TGTGCCAGCAGTCCTCGACTAGCGGTCAAAGAGACCCAGTACTTC	CASSPRLAVKETQYF
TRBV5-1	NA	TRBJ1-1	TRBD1	TGCGCCAGCAGTTATACAGGGGGCCGGACTGAAGCTTTCTTT	CASSYTGGRTEAFF
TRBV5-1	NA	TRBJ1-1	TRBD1	TGCGCCAGCAGCACCGGGACAGGCGGCCGGAACACTGAAGCTTTCTTT	CASSTGTGGRNTEAFF
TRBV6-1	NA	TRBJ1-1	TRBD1	TGTGCCACAGTTCCACAGGGGGATCGCACTGAAGCTTTCTTT	CATVPQGDRTEAFF
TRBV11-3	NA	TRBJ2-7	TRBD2	TGTGCCAGCAGCTCGGGACTAGCGGGAGGCGAGCAGTACTTC	CASSSGLAGGEQYF
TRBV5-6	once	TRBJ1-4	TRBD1	TGTGCCAGCAGTCGGACAGGGGAGGCTGAAAAACTGTTTTTT	CASSRTGEAEKLFF
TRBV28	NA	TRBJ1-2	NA	TGTGCCGGATGGGGGGGAACATACTATGGCTACACCTTC	CAGWGGTYYGYTF
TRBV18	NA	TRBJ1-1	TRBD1	TGTGCCAGCTCACGACAGGGGCCGGGCACTGAAGCTTTCTTT	CASSRQGPGTEAFF
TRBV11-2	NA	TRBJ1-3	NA	TGTGCCAGCAGCTTAGCCGGAGGCTCTGGAAACACCATATATTTT	CASSLAGGSGNTIYF
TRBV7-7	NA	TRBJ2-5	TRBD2	TGTGCTAGCAGCTACGCCGGGACTAGCGGAGAGACCCAGTACTTC	CASSYAGTSGETQYF
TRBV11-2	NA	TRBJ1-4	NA	TGTGCCAGCAGCTTAGATGTTCAGGGTCTGGTCACAAATGAAAAACTGTTTTTT	CASSLDVQGLVTNEKLFF
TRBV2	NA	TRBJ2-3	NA	TGTGCCAGCAGTGAACTTCCGAGCGGGAGCACAGATACGCAGTATTTT	CASSELPSGSTDTQYF
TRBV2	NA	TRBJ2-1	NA	TGTGCCAGCAGCGAGGACAGCGCTTATTCGAGCTCCTACAATGAGCAGTTCTTC	CASSEDSAYSSSYNEQFF
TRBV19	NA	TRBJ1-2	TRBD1	TGTGCCAGTCAAACCGGACAGGGGACCTATGGCTACACCTTC	CASQTGQGTYGYTF
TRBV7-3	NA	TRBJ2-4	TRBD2	TGTGCCAGCAGCTTAAATCCTAGCGGGGGCCCGATGCGGAACTTC	CASSLNPSGGPMRNF
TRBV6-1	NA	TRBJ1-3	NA	TGTGCCAGCAATGGGGCATCTGGAAACACCATATATTTT	CASNGASGNTIYF
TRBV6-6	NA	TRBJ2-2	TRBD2	TGTGCCAGCAGTTACGGGCTAGCGGGGGGCAGCGGGGAGCTGTTTTTT	CASSYGLAGGSGELFF
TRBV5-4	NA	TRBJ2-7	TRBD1	TGTGCCAGCAGCCCCCTCGGGACAGGGACCTACGAGCAGTACTTC	CASSPLGTGTYEQYF
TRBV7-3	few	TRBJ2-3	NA	TGTGCCAGCAGCTTAGTAGAGACAGATACGCAGTATTTT	CASSLVETDTQYF
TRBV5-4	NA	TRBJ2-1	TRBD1	TGTGCCAGCAGCGTGGACAGGGCGGACTACAATGAGCAGTTCTTC	CASSVDRADYNEQFF
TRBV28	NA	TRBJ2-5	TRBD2	TGTGCCAGCGGTGGGGCGGGAGGGGTCGAGACCCAGTACTTC	CASGGAGGVETQYF
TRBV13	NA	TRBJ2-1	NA	TGTGCCAGCAGCCTCGGGAGAGGCAATGAGCAGTTCTTC	CASSLGRGNEQFF